Following are 4 T cell receptor beta chains from one sample sequenced in a study of lymphopenia after photon versus proton radiotherapy. The assay was immunoSEQ multiplex PCR, and TCRdb's table has in-frame clones only and misses some. The table has tens of thousands of clones, 75% to 90% seen once; the top ten hold roughly a sixth. The starting material was peripheral blood, obtained from a patient treated with photon-based radiotherapy. The origin of the receptors is a man between 60 and 75 years old with pancreatic cancer.

CDR3 sequence (DNA): TGCGCCAGCAGCTTGGGACAGATGGACACCGGGGAGCTGTTTTTT. It is translated as CASSLGQMDTGELFF. This rearrangement joins TRBV5-1 to TRBJ2-2; a possible D gene is TRBD1 (5 bases). This CDR3 comprises 15 residues. Germline CDR1 is SGHRS and CDR2 is YFSETQ. Trimming took 0 bases from V and 3 from J, leaving 9 bases between them.

The genes are TRBV10-3 and TRBJ2-3, with 14 nucleotides matching TRBD2. Germline assignment: CDR1 ENHRY and CDR2 SYGVKD. Trimming cost V 4 bases and J 5 bases; bases outside gene matches: 5. This CDR3 spans 16 amino acids. The CDR3 reads CAISATSGGAEDTQYF. As DNA, the CDR3 is TGTGCCATCAGTGCGACTAGCGGGGGGGCGGAAGATACGCAGTATTTT.

As DNA, the CDR3 is TGTGCCAGCGGATCAAGACAGGGAGAGACCCAGTACTTC. It encodes CASGSRQGETQYF. The chain carries TRBV6-1 and TRBJ2-5; 7 bases map to TRBD1. Losses at the gene ends were 8 bases for V and 4 bases for J; bases not matched to a gene: 7. Germline CDR1 reads MNHNS; CDR2 reads SASEGT. The CDR3 has 13 amino acids.

V and J are TRBV19 and TRBJ1-1; D gene unclear. Between the trimmed V and J ends, which lost 1 base and 1 base, there was a span of 10 bases. Looked up from germline, CDR1 is LNHDA and CDR2 is SQIVND (reference sequence). The CDR3 is 15 residues long. The CDR3 is CASSIVWAGNTEAFF. CDR3 coding DNA: TGTGCCAGTAGTATAGTATGGGCGGGGAACACTGAAGCTTTCTTT.